This is a list of T cell receptor beta chains from one sample in a study of blood T cell repertoires in COVID-19. Sequenced by immunoSEQ multiplex PCR; TCRdb stores in-frame clones only, minus some. This table holds about 130,000 clones, 79% found once. The sample taken for sequencing was peripheral blood. The receptors here all came from a man aged 35-49 years with active or convalescent COVID-19. The CDR3 runs from the conserved cysteine through the conserved F or W. Fields, in order: J gene, clone size, V gene, D gene, CDR3 protein, CDR3 DNA. The D gene is left open where the match is weak. Only part of the rows carry a size: once, few, many, or a class if the clone is expanded.

J: TRBJ1-2
size: .
V: TRBV30
D: TRBD1
CDR3: CAWSKTGGDGYTF
DNA: TGTGCCTGGAGCAAGACAGGGGGCGATGGCTACACCTTC

J: TRBJ2-1
size: few
V: TRBV2
D: .
CDR3: CASSSAVYNEQFF
DNA: TGTGCCAGCAGTTCAGCGGTCTACAATGAGCAGTTCTTC

J: TRBJ1-6
size: .
V: TRBV11-1
D: .
CDR3: CASSLSDSDNLPLHF
DNA: TGTGCCAGCAGCTTATCCGATAGTGATAATTTACCCCTCCACTTT

J: TRBJ2-5
size: .
V: TRBV18
D: TRBD1
CDR3: CASSGTGGSETQYF
DNA: TGTGCCAGCTCAGGGACAGGGGGCTCAGAGACCCAGTACTTC

J: TRBJ1-5
size: .
V: TRBV10-3
D: .
CDR3: CAISEQPPGASNQPQHF
DNA: TGTGCCATCAGTGAGCAGCCGCCAGGCGCGAGCAATCAGCCCCAGCATTTT

J: TRBJ2-2
size: .
V: TRBV10-3
D: TRBD2
CDR3: CAIRRSVSGGSGELFF
DNA: TGTGCCATCAGGAGGAGTGTCTCGGGAGGGAGCGGGGAGCTGTTTTTT

J: TRBJ2-3
size: .
V: TRBV9
D: TRBD2
CDR3: CASSLPTSGVGDTQYF
DNA: TGTGCCAGCAGCCTTCCGACTAGCGGGGTGGGAGATACGCAGTATTTT

J: TRBJ1-1
size: .
V: TRBV19
D: TRBD1
CDR3: CASSRTGTGMNTEAFF
DNA: TGTGCCAGTAGTAGGACAGGGACGGGGATGAACACTGAAGCTTTCTTT

J: TRBJ1-1
size: .
V: TRBV19
D: .
CDR3: CASSIDGQGTEAFF
DNA: TGTGCCAGTAGTATAGATGGGCAGGGCACTGAAGCTTTCTTT

J: TRBJ2-1
size: .
V: TRBV3-1/TRBV3-2
D: TRBD1
CDR3: CASSPDLQDRGYNEQFF
DNA: TGTGCCAGCAGCCCCGATCTCCAGGACAGGGGATACAATGAGCAGTTCTTC

J: TRBJ1-5
size: .
V: TRBV6-1
D: .
CDR3: CASSVGGGAPSNQPQHF
DNA: TGTGCCAGCAGTGTGGGCGGGGGCGCGCCCAGCAATCAGCCCCAGCATTTT

J: TRBJ1-1
size: .
V: TRBV2
D: TRBD1
CDR3: CAGDRDGAEAFF
DNA: TGTGCCGGCGACAGGGACGGGGCTGAAGCTTTCTTT

J: TRBJ1-5
size: .
V: TRBV28
D: TRBD1
CDR3: CASSLLSYRGNQPQHF
DNA: TGTGCCAGCAGTTTACTCTCCTACAGGGGAAATCAGCCCCAGCATTTT

J: TRBJ2-7
size: .
V: TRBV30
D: TRBD1
CDR3: CAWAAGTGIYEQYF
DNA: TGTGCCTGGGCGGCCGGGACAGGGATCTACGAGCAGTACTTC

J: TRBJ2-2
size: .
V: TRBV7-6
D: .
CDR3: CASARGRGYTGELFF
DNA: TGTGCCAGCGCAAGAGGGAGGGGGTACACCGGGGAGCTGTTTTTT

J: TRBJ1-2
size: .
V: TRBV2
D: .
CDR3: CASKREVYGYTF
DNA: TGTGCCAGCAAGAGGGAAGTTTATGGCTACACCTTC

J: TRBJ1-1
size: .
V: TRBV11-2
D: TRBD1
CDR3: CASSHGQGNTEAFF
DNA: TGTGCCAGCAGCCACGGACAGGGGAACACTGAAGCTTTCTTT

J: TRBJ2-6
size: few
V: TRBV6-1
D: .
CDR3: CASSELHTSSGANVLTF
DNA: TGTGCCAGCAGTGAATTGCACACCTCCTCTGGGGCCAACGTCCTGACTTTC

J: TRBJ2-1
size: .
V: TRBV7-9
D: .
CDR3: CASSLEGPNEQFF
DNA: TGTGCCAGCAGCTTAGAGGGGCCGAATGAGCAGTTCTTC

J: TRBJ2-3
size: .
V: TRBV9
D: .
CDR3: CASSVAMGGGEDTQYF
DNA: TGTGCCAGCAGCGTAGCTATGGGGGGAGGAGAAGATACGCAGTATTTT

J: TRBJ2-2
size: few
V: TRBV24-1
D: .
CDR3: CATRGVGNTGELFF
DNA: TGTGCCACCCGCGGTGTCGGGAACACCGGGGAGCTGTTTTTT

J: TRBJ1-2
size: .
V: TRBV28
D: TRBD1
CDR3: CAGGQGRSGYTF
DNA: TGTGCCGGAGGACAGGGAAGGTCTGGCTACACCTTC

J: TRBJ2-7
size: .
V: TRBV12-5
D: .
CDR3: CASGLKENYEQYF
DNA: TGTGCTAGTGGTTTGAAGGAGAACTACGAGCAGTACTTC

J: TRBJ1-5
size: .
V: TRBV4-2
D: .
CDR3: CASSQDPSVGGDSNQPQHF
DNA: TGTGCCAGCAGCCAAGACCCGAGTGTGGGGGGTGATAGCAATCAGCCCCAGCATTTT

J: TRBJ2-7
size: few
V: TRBV27
D: .
CDR3: CASRLNYEQYF
DNA: TGTGCCAGCAGACTGAATTACGAGCAGTACTTC